This T cell receptor beta chain is from a study of T cell repertoires and Cas9 in healthy adults. Study-level information: SpCas9-reactive CD4 and CD8 T cells were characterized for potency, cytotoxicity and lineage. Study-wide results and caveats: SpCas9-reactive effector T cells were reportedly restrained in vitro by SpCas9-reactive regulatory T cells.

Notes on this clone: Its specificity is not known.

The CDR3 consists of 14 residues. CDR1 and CDR2 (germline): LGHNA, YNFKEQ. The V end was cut by 1 base, the J end by 4 bases, with 10 bases between. Using immunoSEQ multiplex PCR, the repertoire was profiled, and TCRdb retains in-frame clones only, with some absent. Found here are tens of thousands of clones, 85% to 95% of them singletons; the top ten hold about 0.84%. The sample was CD4+ effector T cells (CD127+, CD25-, CD137-, CD154-) from PBMCs; culture status not recorded. The clonotype was recovered from a human donor in good health. The chain combines TRBV4-2 with TRBJ2-5, with D hard to call. CDR3 coding DNA: TGTGCCAGCAGCCAAGGAACGCGAGGAGAGACCCAGTACTTC. Its protein is CASSQGTRGETQYF.